These 21 T cell receptor beta chains were all obtained from the same sample, sequenced in a study of radiation and T cells in renal cell carcinoma. Profiled with immunoSEQ multiplex PCR; TCRdb holds only in-frame clones, not every one. The sample carries just under 80,000 clones, around 85% recorded once. This sample's time point: blood 2 weeks post-SBRT. As for treatment: 15 Gy SBRT to primary tumor, nephrectomy 4 weeks later. The source material was blood, sampled from a patient whose treatment included radiotherapy and nephrectomy. Receptors originate from a woman in her forties or fifties with renal cell carcinoma.

J is TRBJ1-1 and V is TRBV10-3, with no clear D. From germline, CDR1 is ENHRY and CDR2 SYGVKD. The CDR3 length is 14 residues. The V gene lost 3 bases and the J gene lost 4 bases, with 12 bases spanning the gap. The CDR3 region is CAISESVRVTEAFF. Here the CDR3 DNA reads TGTGCCATCAGTGAAAGTGTCCGGGTCACTGAAGCTTTCTTT.

This clone showed up just a few times. This chain connects TRBV30 to TRBJ1-4; maybe TRBD1 (6 bases). This CDR3 has 13 amino acids. V was trimmed by 5 bases and J by 0 bases, leaving 7 bases between them. Looked up from germline, CDR1 is GTSNPN and CDR2 is SVGIG (reference sequence). CDR3 protein: CAWGTTTNEKLFF. In DNA, the CDR3 is TGTGCCTGGGGGACAACAACTAATGAAAAACTGTTTTTT. The variable domain in full, completed from reference TRBV30 and TRBJ1-4, reads SQTIHQWPATLVQPVGSPLSLECTVEGTSNPNLYWYRQAAGRGLQLLFYSVGIGQISSEVPQNLSASRPQDRQFILSSKKLLLSDSGFYLCAWGTTTNEKLFFGSGTQLSVL.

This clone is termed medium-sized. This sequence joins TRBV29-1 and TRBJ1-4; D possibly corresponds to TRBD1 (6 bases). The CDR3 has 15 residues. The V end lost 7 bases, the J end lost 5 bases, and 20 bases lay between the germline ends. The germline CDR1 and CDR2 sequences are SQVTM and ANQGSEA. The chain's CDR3 is CSARTGNQPNEKLFF. The CDR3 region has the DNA TGCAGCGCGAGAACAGGGAATCAGCCGAATGAAAAACTGTTTTTT.

This clone was seen more than once but under ten times. The chain carries TRBV10-3 and TRBJ1-2, with D unclear. Germline loops: CDR1 ENHRY, CDR2 SYGVKD. Trimming shortened V by 0 bases and J by 8 bases, and 10 bases separated the two germline ends. The CDR3 sequence is 13 residues long. The CDR3 region has the DNA TGTGCCATCAGTGAGTCGTCGGTGGAAGGCTACACCTTC. Encoded protein: CAISESSVEGYTF.

V gene TRBV7-2 combines with J gene TRBJ1-5; no definite D call. Trimming shortened V by 5 bases and J by 0 bases, and 5 bases separated the two germline ends. Germline CDR1 and CDR2: SGHTA and FQGNSA. This CDR3 has 13 amino acids. This CDR3 is CASSQYSNQPQHF. CDR3 bases: TGTGCCAGCAGCCAGTATAGCAATCAGCCCCAGCATTTT.

This CDR3 reads CAISVHSNEKLFF. The CDR3 bases are TGTGCCATCAGTGTTCACAGTAATGAAAAACTGTTTTTT. J is TRBJ1-4 and V is TRBV10-3; D remains unclear. Per germline, CDR1 ENHRY and CDR2 SYGVKD. Trimming shortened V by 4 bases and J by 4 bases, and 7 bases separated the two germline ends. This CDR3 comprises 13 residues.

This clone was picked up one time. The chain is built from TRBV6-1 and TRBJ2-2; D gene unclear. Germline V gene sequence: CDR1 MNHNS, CDR2 SASEGT. V dropped 4 bases and J dropped 7 bases, with 7 bases sitting between them. This CDR3 spans 12 amino acids. CDR3 residues: CASSVVGGELFF. For the CDR3, the DNA is TGTGCCAGCAGTGTTGTGGGCGGGGAGCTGTTTTTT.

The chain is built from TRBV6-1 and TRBJ1-4; perhaps TRBD1 as D (6 bases). This CDR3 has 14 amino acids. Trimming cost V 7 bases and J 7 bases, with 16 bases left between them. Germline V gene data show CDR1 as MNHNS and CDR2 as SASEGT. CDR3 region: CASIRQVGSEKLFF. The CDR3 DNA reads TGTGCCAGCATTAGACAGGTGGGGAGTGAAAAACTGTTTTTT.

The chain recombines TRBV7-2 with TRBJ2-7, with TRBD1 matching over 7 bases. The CDR3 is made up of 13 amino acids. The germline V gene has CDR1 SGHTA and CDR2 FQGNSA. V dropped 3 bases and J dropped 2; count of bases not matched to a gene: 1. The CDR3 coding sequence is TGTGCCAGCAGCTTCGACAGGGCCTACGAGCAGTACTTC. Translated, it gives CASSFDRAYEQYF.

This chain links TRBV5-4 with TRBJ2-5; 11 bases line up with TRBD2. The CDR3 consists of 13 residues. V shed 10 bases, J shed 4 bases, and the junction held 6 bases outside the gene matches. Germline V gives CDR1 SGHNT, CDR2 YYREEE (reference sequence). Written as DNA, the CDR3 is TGTGCCGTTCCTCTAGCGGGGGGAGAGACCCAGTACTTC. Amino acid sequence: CAVPLAGGETQYF. The variable domain in full, completed from reference TRBV5-4 and TRBJ2-5, reads ETGVTQSPTHLIKTRGQQVTLRCSSQSGHNTVSWYQQALGQGPQFIFQYYREEENGRGNFPPRFSGLQFPNYSSELNVNALELDDSALYLCAVPLAGGETQYFGPGTRLLVL.

The chain uses TRBV7-2 and TRBJ2-3; D unresolved. The V end was cut by 5 bases, the J end by 4 bases, with 4 bases between. Per the germline V gene, CDR1 is SGHTA and CDR2 is FQGNSA. The CDR3 has 11 amino acids. The CDR3 protein is CASSPADTQYF. CDR3 bases: TGTGCCAGCAGCCCGGCAGATACGCAGTATTTT.

The J gene is TRBJ2-3, the V gene TRBV5-1; a weak D match, TRBD2 (6 bases). Germline-derived CDR1 and CDR2 are SGHRS and YFSETQ. This CDR3 has 15 residues. With 2 bases removed from V and 2 bases from J, the gap between germline ends came to 12 bases. The chain's CDR3 is CASSFSGASTDTQYF. CDR3 in DNA: TGCGCCAGCAGCTTTAGCGGAGCCTCCACAGATACGCAGTATTTT.

The chain recombines TRBV7-9 with TRBJ1-5, with D uncertain. This CDR3 contains 14 residues. Trimming took 0 bases from V and 0 from J, leaving 3 bases between them. The germline gives CDR1 SEHNR, CDR2 FQNEAQ (reference sequence). CDR3 loop: CASSLANSNQPQHF. The CDR3 DNA reads TGTGCCAGCAGCTTAGCTAATAGCAATCAGCCCCAGCATTTT.

The rearrangement links TRBV4-1 to TRBJ2-7; 9 nucleotides align to TRBD2. J gave up 2 bases and V 2 bases, and 4 bases lay outside the gene matches. From germline, CDR1 is MGHRA and CDR2 YSYEKL. The CDR3 contains 15 residues. For the CDR3, the DNA is TGCGCCAGCAGCCAAACCTCTAGCGGGACCTACGAGCAGTACTTC. It encodes CASSQTSSGTYEQYF.

The chain is built from TRBV18 and TRBJ2-7; TRBD2 is a possible D gene (6 bases). Trimming stripped 2 bases from V and 2 bases from J, with 19 bases between. CDR1 is KGHSH, CDR2 LQKENI, per germline. CDR3 size: 17 residues. CDR3 sequence (DNA): TGTGCCAGCTCACCAGGGCAGACTAGTTCGGGCGCCTACGAGCAGTACTTC. This codes for CASSPGQTSSGAYEQYF.

The chain recombines TRBV18 with TRBJ2-5; D is perhaps TRBD1 or TRBD2 (5 bases each). This CDR3 spans 13 amino acids. V lost 3 bases to trimming and J lost 4 bases, with 9 bases between them. Per germline, CDR1 KGHSH and CDR2 LQKENI. The CDR3 DNA is TGTGCCAGCTCACCGGGGGATCGAGAGACCCAGTACTTC. Translating gives CASSPGDRETQYF.

Only a few counts were recorded for this clone. The gene calls are TRBV5-6 and TRBJ2-3, with TRBD2 as a possible D gene (6 bases). Germline CDR1 SGHDT, CDR2 YYEEEE. The V and J ends lost 3 bases and 6 bases respectively, with 17 bases between them. The length of the CDR3 is 15 residues. The CDR3, as DNA: TGTGCCAGCAGCTCCCGGGACTCAGCGTGGGATACGCAGTATTTT. It yields the protein CASSSRDSAWDTQYF.

The chain links TRBV19 to TRBJ1-1, with D unresolved. Looked up from germline, CDR1 is LNHDA and CDR2 is SQIVND (reference sequence). The CDR3 loop spans 16 amino acids. V lost 7 bases, J lost 4 bases, and 22 bases lay in between. The chain's CDR3 is CASTWEGARQGTEAFF. The CDR3 coding sequence is TGTGCCAGTACCTGGGAGGGAGCCCGCCAAGGCACTGAAGCTTTCTTT.

This chain uses TRBV7-2 with TRBJ2-3, with unresolved D. With 8 bases removed from V and 6 bases from J, the gap between germline ends came to 6 bases. The CDR3 length is 10 residues. Germline V gene data show CDR1 as SGHTA and CDR2 as FQGNSA. Here the CDR3 reads CASGIDTQYF. CDR3 in DNA: TGTGCCAGCGGTATTGATACGCAGTATTTT. The full variable domain, completed using reference TRBV7-2 and TRBJ2-3, is GAGVSQSPSNKVTEKGKDVELRCDPISGHTALYWYRQSLGQGLEFLIYFQGNSAPDKSGLPSDRFSAERTGGSVSTLTIQRTQQEDSAVYLCASGIDTQYFGPGTRLTVL.

The chain links TRBV5-1 to TRBJ1-4; 7 nucleotides agree with TRBD1. The V gene's germline CDR1 is SGHRS and CDR2 YFSETQ. The CDR3 length is 15 residues. Unmatched junction bases numbered 5, after V lost 0 bases and J lost 6 bases. The chain's CDR3 is CASSLGGGRDEKLFF. The CDR3 region has the DNA TGCGCCAGCAGCTTGGGAGGGGGCAGAGATGAAAAACTGTTTTTT.

As for this clone: An end of the junction differs from the germline gene, which may be a read error. This sample includes further DNA sequences coding for the same CDR3. The CDR3 bases are TGTGCCAGCAGCTTAGGGCAGGGGGGTCGAGAAGCCTTCTTT. Protein sequence: CASSLGQGGREAFF. The gene calls are TRBV7-2 and TRBJ1-1, with 7 bases that match TRBD1. There are 14 residues in the CDR3. CDR1 is SGHTA, CDR2 FQGNSA, per germline.